A selection of T cell receptor beta chains follows, all from one sample in a study of OX40 agonist ivuxolimab in advanced cancers. TCRdb's table, derived via immunoSEQ multiplex PCR, lists solely in-frame clones and lacks some. The table lists 15,000 to 20,000 clones, roughly 88% of them singletons, with approximately 49% in the top ten. Sequenced material: CD4+ or CD8+ T cells sorted from blood, taken in a trial of the OX40 agonist ivuxolimab. All receptors derive from an adult with an advanced solid tumor such as melanoma, head and neck, liver or kidney cancer. CDR3s include the opening cysteine and the closing phenylalanine or tryptophan. A D gene is named only where the DNA matches it firmly. Clone size appears in some rows only: once, few, many, or a class for an expanded clone.

NA	TRBJ1-2	14	TRBV27	NA	TGTGCCAGCAGTTTATCGGGGGTTGCCTATGGCTACACCTTC	CASSLSGVAYGYTF
NA	TRBJ2-2	12	TRBV5-1	once	TGCGCCAGCTCTACGAACACCGGGGAGCTGTTTTTT	CASSTNTGELFF
NA	TRBJ1-2	12	TRBV5-6	NA	TGTGCCAGCAGCTGGGGGTCGGGGGGCTACACCTTC	CASSWGSGGYTF
NA	TRBJ2-2	13	TRBV9	NA	TGTGCCAGCAGCCTCCCTAACACCGGGGAGCTGTTTTTT	CASSLPNTGELFF
NA	TRBJ2-5	10	TRBV29-1	NA	TGCAGCGTTCAAAAAGAGACCCAGTACTTC	CSVQKETQYF
NA	TRBJ2-5	12	TRBV7-9	once	TGTGCCAGCAGCACCCAATTAGAGACCCAGTACTTC	CASSTQLETQYF
TRBD1	TRBJ2-6	18	TRBV2	NA	TGTGCCAGCAGTGAAGCAAGGGACAGGGTGGCTGGGGCCAACGTCCTGACTTTC	CASSEARDRVAGANVLTF
NA	TRBJ2-1	15	TRBV7-9	NA	TGTGCCAGCAGCTTAGGTCTATACGGGGGAGGTGAGCAGTTCTTC	CASSLGLYGGGEQFF
TRBD2	TRBJ2-1	15	TRBV6-1	NA	TGTGCCAGCAGTCCCCGGGAGGGCCCCTACAATGAGCAGTTCTTC	CASSPREGPYNEQFF
TRBD2	TRBJ2-7	14	TRBV9	NA	TGTGCCAGCAGTGCGACTAGCGCACCCTACGAGCAGTACTTC	CASSATSAPYEQYF
NA	TRBJ2-1	12	TRBV19	NA	TGTGCCAGTAGCCCACATACGAATGAGCAGTTCTTC	CASSPHTNEQFF
TRBD2	TRBJ2-1	14	TRBV5-1	NA	TGCGCCAGCAGCTTGCGATCGGGGGGCAATGAGCAGTTCTTC	CASSLRSGGNEQFF
NA	TRBJ2-7	14	TRBV7-9	NA	TGTGCCAGCAGCTTAAGGACTGAGGCCTACGAGCAGTACTTC	CASSLRTEAYEQYF
NA	TRBJ2-7	13	TRBV5-4	NA	TGTGCCAGCAGCTTTGGCTTGACGTACGAGCAGTACTTC	CASSFGLTYEQYF
NA	TRBJ2-5	16	TRBV5-3	NA	TGTGCCAGAAGCTTGGCCACTAAAGAGGTCCAAGAGACCCAGTACTTC	CARSLATKEVQETQYF
NA	TRBJ2-2	16	TRBV11-2	NA	TGTGCCAGCAGCTTCCTCGCGGCCACCGAGTCCGGGGAGCTGTTTTTT	CASSFLAATESGELFF
TRBD1	TRBJ1-1	14	TRBV4-2	NA	TGTGCCAGCAGTCATGGACAGGGGAACACTGAAGCTTTCTTT	CASSHGQGNTEAFF
NA	TRBJ2-3	13	TRBV5-1	NA	TGCGCCAGCAGCTTGGGTGGGACAGATACGCAGTATTTT	CASSLGGTDTQYF
TRBD2	TRBJ2-7	15	TRBV7-9	NA	TGTGCCAGCAGATGGGGACTAGCGGACGACTACGAGCAGTACTTC	CASRWGLADDYEQYF
TRBD1	TRBJ2-7	15	TRBV29-1	NA	TGCAGCGTAGCCGGGACAGGAGAGTCTGCCTACGAGCAGTACTTC	CSVAGTGESAYEQYF
NA	TRBJ2-1	16	TRBV7-3	NA	TGTGCCAGCAGCTTACTAGCAGGCTCGATTTTTAATGAGCAGTTCTTC	CASSLLAGSIFNEQFF
NA	TRBJ2-1	13	TRBV11-2	NA	TGTGCCAGCAGCTTACCTTGGGACAATGAGCAGTTCTTC	CASSLPWDNEQFF
TRBD1	TRBJ2-3	20	TRBV29-1	NA	TGCAGCGTTGAAGATTGGACAGGGGAAGAAGCCGGGAGCCCCCCAGATACGCAGTATTTT	CSVEDWTGEEAGSPPDTQYF
NA	TRBJ1-3	11	TRBV4-2	NA	TGTGCCAGCAGCCAAGGCAACACCATATATTTT	CASSQGNTIYF
NA	TRBJ2-6	15	TRBV4-3	NA	TGCGCCAGCAGCCTAGGGGCGGTTGGGGCCAACGTCCTGACTTTC	CASSLGAVGANVLTF
TRBD1	TRBJ1-5	14	TRBV27	NA	TGTGCCAGCAGTTTCACAGGGGGTCTACAGCCCCAGCATTTT	CASSFTGGLQPQHF
NA	TRBJ1-1	13	TRBV30	NA	TGTGCCTGGAATCACGACAGTAACACTGAAGCTTTCTTT	CAWNHDSNTEAFF
NA	TRBJ1-2	17	TRBV27	NA	TGTGCCAGCAGTGGCCATTCTTTGGTGGGCTGGAATGGCGGCTACACCTTC	CASSGHSLVGWNGGYTF